The TCR beta chain under discussion was sequenced for a study of T-cell reconstitution after alpha-beta-depleted transplantation in children. Worth noting for this clonotype: What it binds is not known.

General study points: TCRbeta diversity was high at day 60 in some patients (a result of surviving recipient T cells and thymic progenitors). By about two months after transplant, alpha-beta T cells reportedly arose from several hundred graft clones that had expanded. By one year post-transplant, T-cell counts and diversity largely arose from T cells that were newly produced.

The authors prepared the TCRbeta library with unique molecular identifiers. Each CDR3 protein gets one entry after TCRdb re-called the PCR reads with MiXCR. Among roughly 570,000 distinct CDR3 sequences listed, 25% to 30% were seen once. With V trimmed by 3 bases and J by 0 bases, 7 bases remained unmatched. This CDR3 contains 16 residues. Germline-derived CDR1 and CDR2 are ENHRY and SYGVKD. Source: PBMCs, taken before TCRalphabeta/CD19-depleted stem cell transplant. The chain is built from TRBV10-3 and TRBJ2-7; 8 positions agree with TRBD2. This TCR was sampled from a boy under three years old with Wiskott-Aldrich syndrome, due to receive a stem cell transplant. For the CDR3, the DNA is TGTGCCATCAGTGATAGAGGACTAGCCTACTCCTACGAGCAGTACTTC. Its protein is CAISDRGLAYSYEQYF.